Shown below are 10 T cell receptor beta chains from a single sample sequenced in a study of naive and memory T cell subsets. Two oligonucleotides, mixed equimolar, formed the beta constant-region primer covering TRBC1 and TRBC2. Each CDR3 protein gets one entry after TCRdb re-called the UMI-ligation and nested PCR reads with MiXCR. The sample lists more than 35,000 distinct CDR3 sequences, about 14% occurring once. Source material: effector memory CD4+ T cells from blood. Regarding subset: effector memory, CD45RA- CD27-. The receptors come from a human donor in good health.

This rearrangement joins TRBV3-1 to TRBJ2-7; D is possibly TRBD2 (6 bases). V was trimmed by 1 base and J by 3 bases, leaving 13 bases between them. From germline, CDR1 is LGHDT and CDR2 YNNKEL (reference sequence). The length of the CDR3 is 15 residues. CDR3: CASSQVTGGYYEQYF. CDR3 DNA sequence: TGTGCCAGCAGCCAAGTTACTGGGGGGTACTACGAGCAGTACTTC.

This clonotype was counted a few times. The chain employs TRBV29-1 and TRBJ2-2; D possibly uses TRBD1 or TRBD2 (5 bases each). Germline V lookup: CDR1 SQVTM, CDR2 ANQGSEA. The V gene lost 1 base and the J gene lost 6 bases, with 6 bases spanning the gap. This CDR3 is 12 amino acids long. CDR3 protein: CSVEGGAGELFF. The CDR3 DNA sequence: TGCAGCGTTGAAGGAGGGGCCGGGGAGCTGTTTTTT.

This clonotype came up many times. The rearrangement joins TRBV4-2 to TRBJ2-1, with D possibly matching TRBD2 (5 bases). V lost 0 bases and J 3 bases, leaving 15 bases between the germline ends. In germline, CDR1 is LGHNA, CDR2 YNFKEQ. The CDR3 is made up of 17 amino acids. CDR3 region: CASSQDPRGSHYNEQFF. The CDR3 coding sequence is TGTGCCAGCAGCCAAGATCCGCGCGGGTCCCACTACAATGAGCAGTTCTTC.

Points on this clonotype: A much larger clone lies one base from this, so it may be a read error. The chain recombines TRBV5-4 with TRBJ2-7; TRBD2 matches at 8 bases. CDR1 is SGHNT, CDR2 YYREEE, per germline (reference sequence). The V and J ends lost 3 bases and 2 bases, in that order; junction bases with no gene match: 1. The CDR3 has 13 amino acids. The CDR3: CASSWGLAYEQYF. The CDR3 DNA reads TGTGCCAGCAGCTGGGGACTAGCCTACGAGCAGTACTTC.

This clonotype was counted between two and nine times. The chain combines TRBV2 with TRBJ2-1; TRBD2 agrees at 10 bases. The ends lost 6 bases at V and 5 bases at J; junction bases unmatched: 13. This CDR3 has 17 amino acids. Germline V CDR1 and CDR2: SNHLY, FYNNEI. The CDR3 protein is CASRGGAGGSSNNEQFF. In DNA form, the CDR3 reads TGTGCCAGCAGGGGAGGAGCGGGAGGGTCCAGTAACAATGAGCAGTTCTTC.

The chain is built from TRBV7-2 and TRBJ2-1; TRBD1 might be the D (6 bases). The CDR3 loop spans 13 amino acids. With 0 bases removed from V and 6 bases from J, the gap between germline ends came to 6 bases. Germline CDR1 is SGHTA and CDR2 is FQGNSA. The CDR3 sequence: CASSLAQGNEQFF. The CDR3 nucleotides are TGTGCCAGCAGCTTAGCACAGGGCAATGAGCAGTTCTTC. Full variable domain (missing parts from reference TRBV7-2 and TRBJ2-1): GAGVSQSPSNKVTEKGKDVELRCDPISGHTALYWYRQSLGQGLEFLIYFQGNSAPDKSGLPSDRFSAERTGGSVSTLTIQRTQQEDSAVYLCASSLAQGNEQFFGPGTRLTVL.

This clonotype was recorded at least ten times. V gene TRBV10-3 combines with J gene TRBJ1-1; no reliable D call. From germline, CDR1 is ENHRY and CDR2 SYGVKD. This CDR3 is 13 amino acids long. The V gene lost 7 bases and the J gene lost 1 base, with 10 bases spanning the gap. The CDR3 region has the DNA TGTGCCATCAAGAGGGCACCGAACACTGAAGCTTTCTTT. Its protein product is CAIKRAPNTEAFF.

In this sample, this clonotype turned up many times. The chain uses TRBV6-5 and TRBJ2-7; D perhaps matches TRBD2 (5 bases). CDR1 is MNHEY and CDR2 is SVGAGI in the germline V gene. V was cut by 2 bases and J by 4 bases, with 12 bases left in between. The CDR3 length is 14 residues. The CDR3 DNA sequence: TGTGCCAGCAGTTACAAGTACTCGGGGTACGAGCAGTACTTC. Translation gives CASSYKYSGYEQYF.

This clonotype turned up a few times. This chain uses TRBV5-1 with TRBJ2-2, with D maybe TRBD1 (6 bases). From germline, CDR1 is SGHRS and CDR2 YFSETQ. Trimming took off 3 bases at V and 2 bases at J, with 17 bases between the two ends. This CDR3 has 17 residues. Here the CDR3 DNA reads TGCGCCAGCAGCTCCCGAACCAGGACAGTAAACACCGGGGAGCTGTTTTTT. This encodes CASSSRTRTVNTGELFF.

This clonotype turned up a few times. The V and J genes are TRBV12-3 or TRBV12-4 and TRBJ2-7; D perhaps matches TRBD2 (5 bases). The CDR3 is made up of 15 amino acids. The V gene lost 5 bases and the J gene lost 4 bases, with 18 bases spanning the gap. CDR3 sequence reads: CASSPSGTQSYEQYF. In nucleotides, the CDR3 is TGTGCCAGCAGTCCGAGCGGAACACAAAGTTACGAGCAGTACTTC.